One and the same sample provided the 2 T cell receptor beta chains below, sequenced in a study of identical twins. One entry per CDR3 protein, called by TCRdb with MiXCR from the 5' RACE reads. Among 280,000 or so distinct CDR3 sequences, more than 6.5% were seen once, and the ten largest hold 2.1%. These sequences were also reported in another study, on yellow fever vaccine responses in identical twins.

The sequenced sample was memory (CD45RO+) T cells sorted from blood. These receptors came from a woman between 18 and 29 years old in good health.

This clonotype was counted a few times. The CDR3 loop is CSARSDGGGRNEQFF. CDR3 in DNA: TGCAGTGCTAGGTCCGACGGGGGGGGGCGGAATGAGCAGTTCTTC. V usage is TRBV20-1 and J usage is TRBJ2-1; TRBD2 matches 8 bases. J gave up 7 bases and V 3 bases, and 11 bases lay outside the gene matches. The length of the CDR3 is 15 residues. Germline V lookup: CDR1 DFQATT, CDR2 SNEGSKA (reference sequence).

There are many counts of this clonotype. The V call is TRBV7-9, the J call TRBJ1-1, with D unclear. The CDR3 length is 11 residues. In germline, CDR1 is SEHNR, CDR2 FQNEAQ (reference sequence). V was trimmed by 2 bases and J by 5 bases, leaving 3 bases between them. CDR3 region: CASSLLTEAFF. CDR3 coding DNA: TGTGCCAGCAGCTTACTGACTGAAGCTTTCTTT.